A selection of T cell receptor beta chains follows, all from one sample in a study of response to subunit inactivated influenza vaccine. One entry per CDR3 protein results from TCRdb running MiXCR on the RT-PCR reads. The sample has under 550,000 distinct CDR3 sequences, roughly 7.6% seen once. Sequencing used PBMCs from blood, obtained less than 30 months after vaccination. The receptors were sampled from a man between 50 and 75 years old who received an inactivated influenza vaccine. Each CDR3 is given with its conserved first and last residue. A D gene is named only where the DNA matches it firmly. The size of a clone is reported for some rows only, either as once, few or many, or as a class for expanded clones.

>TRBD1|TRBJ1-2|many|TRBV12-3/TRBV12-4
CASGTGGYGYTF
TGTGCCAGCGGCACAGGGGGCTATGGCTACACCTTC
>-|TRBJ1-3|few|TRBV7-9
CASSFDRYSGNTIYF
TGTGCCAGCAGCTTCGACAGGTACTCTGGAAACACCATATATTTT
>TRBD2|TRBJ2-7|few|TRBV29-1
CSVAGTSGRIKGGEQYF
TGCAGCGTCGCAGGGACTAGCGGGAGGATTAAGGGGGGCGAGCAGTACTTC
>-|TRBJ2-3|many|TRBV6-2/TRBV6-3
CASGEPSTDTQYF
TGTGCCAGCGGGGAACCTAGCACAGATACGCAGTATTTT
>-|TRBJ1-2|few|TRBV20-1
CSARNYVPQGGAYGYTF
TGCAGTGCTAGAAACTACGTGCCACAGGGCGGTGCCTATGGCTACACCTTC
>-|TRBJ1-2|-|TRBV10-3
CAISGTGTNYGYTF
TGTGCCATCAGTGGGACCGGGACTAACTATGGCTACACCTTC
>-|TRBJ1-4|many|TRBV7-2
CASSLGGNGKLFF
TGTGCCAGCAGCTTAGGAGGGAATGGAAAACTGTTTTTT
>-|TRBJ2-6|many|TRBV5-5
CASSRVSGANVLTF
TGTGCCAGCAGCCGGGTGTCTGGGGCCAACGTCCTGACTTTC
>TRBD1|TRBJ2-1|few|TRBV12-3/TRBV12-4
CASSSPGTAERGNEQFF
TGTGCCAGCAGTTCTCCCGGGACAGCGGAGAGGGGCAATGAGCAGTTCTTC
>-|TRBJ1-5|-|TRBV6-5
CASSYSSNSNQPQHF
TGTGCCAGCAGTTACTCCAGTAATAGCAATCAGCCCCAGCATTTT
>-|TRBJ1-3|few|TRBV12-3/TRBV12-4
CASSFLGASGNTIYF
TGTGCCAGCAGTTTTCTCGGGGCCTCTGGAAACACCATATATTTT
>-|TRBJ2-7|many|TRBV4-3
CASSQDRDSYEQYF
TGCGCCAGCAGCCAAGATAGGGATTCCTACGAGCAGTACTTC
>-|TRBJ2-5|few|TRBV11-1
CASSTLGWDKPQQETQYF
TGTGCCAGCAGCACGTTGGGTTGGGACAAACCTCAACAAGAGACCCAGTACTTC
>-|TRBJ2-7|few|TRBV28
CASSKHSPYEQYF
TGTGCCAGCAGTAAACATAGCCCCTACGAGCAGTACTTC
>TRBD2|TRBJ2-5|many|TRBV7-3
CASSSSGIAETQYF
TGTGCCAGCAGCTCTAGCGGGATTGCAGAGACCCAGTACTTC
>TRBD1|TRBJ2-5|few|TRBV20-1
CSARVDRGTGETQYF
TGCAGTGCTAGAGTGGACAGGGGCACGGGAGAGACCCAGTACTTC
>-|TRBJ2-7|-|TRBV15
CATSPRGSGRDEQYF
TGTGCCACCAGCCCCAGAGGGAGCGGGCGGGACGAGCAGTACTTC
>TRBD2|TRBJ2-1|many|TRBV6-2/TRBV6-3
CASSYSIRGGYNEQFF
TGTGCCAGCAGTTACTCTATCCGGGGGGGGTACAATGAGCAGTTCTTC
>-|TRBJ2-2|-|TRBV6-2/TRBV6-3
CASSWGPTGELFF
TGTGCCAGCAGTTGGGGGCCCACCGGGGAGCTGTTTTTT
>TRBD1|TRBJ1-1|few|TRBV24-1
CATRPTGGTEAFF
TGTGCCACCAGGCCGACAGGGGGCACTGAAGCTTTCTTT
>TRBD2|TRBJ2-7|many|TRBV7-9
CASSPVAGPQYF
TGTGCCAGCAGCCCTGTAGCGGGACCACAGTACTTC
>TRBD2|TRBJ2-1|many|TRBV4-1
CASSQDTSGVAYNEQFF
TGCGCCAGCAGCCAAGATACTAGCGGGGTCGCCTACAATGAGCAGTTCTTC
>-|TRBJ1-4|-|TRBV12-3/TRBV12-4
CASSLNHWGWTEKLFF
TGTGCCAGCAGTTTAAATCACTGGGGTTGGACTGAAAAACTGTTTTTT
>-|TRBJ2-1|-|TRBV9
CASSPAVSVYNEQFF
TGTGCCAGCAGCCCCGCCGTTAGTGTCTACAATGAGCAGTTCTTC
>-|TRBJ2-7|few|TRBV6-1
CASRRRTRLEQYF
TGTGCCAGCAGACGTCGTACTCGTCTCGAGCAGTACTTC
>-|TRBJ2-3|-|TRBV7-6
CASSHGYRHSTDTQYF
TGTGCCAGCAGCCACGGCTACCGCCATAGCACAGATACGCAGTATTTT
>TRBD1|TRBJ1-2|few|TRBV7-3
CASSTRGSWPYTF
TGTGCCAGCAGCACCAGGGGGAGTTGGCCCTACACCTTC
>-|TRBJ1-6|-|TRBV5-1
CASSPGTTNSPLHF
TGCGCCAGCAGCCCCGGGACAACTAATTCACCCCTCCACTTT
>TRBD2|TRBJ2-2|many|TRBV3-1
CASIGLAGGQLFF
TGTGCCAGCATAGGACTAGCGGGGGGGCAGCTGTTTTTT
>-|TRBJ2-7|few|TRBV20-1
CSASDPRTASYEQYF
TGCAGTGCTAGTGACCCGAGGACAGCTTCCTACGAGCAGTACTTC
>-|TRBJ2-1|many|TRBV11-2
CASSRGQASYNEQFF
TGTGCCAGCAGCCGGGGCCAGGCCTCCTACAATGAGCAGTTCTTC
>TRBD1|TRBJ1-4|many|TRBV28
CASRDREVEKLFF
TGTGCCAGCAGGGACAGGGAAGTTGAAAAACTGTTTTTT
>-|TRBJ2-7|few|TRBV7-2
CASSFYASSYEQYF
TGTGCCAGCAGCTTCTACGCTTCGTCCTACGAGCAGTACTTC
>TRBD2|TRBJ2-3|-|TRBV2
CASTRGTRGLTDTQYF
TGTGCCAGCACCCGTGGGACTAGGGGTCTCACAGATACGCAGTATTTT
>-|TRBJ2-6|-|TRBV30
CAWSVRSSGANVLTF
TGTGCCTGGAGTGTACGGAGCTCTGGGGCCAACGTCCTGACTTTC
>TRBD1|TRBJ2-7|few|TRBV20-1
CSAWTGVHEQYF
TGCAGTGCTTGGACAGGGGTGCACGAGCAGTACTTC
>TRBD2|TRBJ2-3|few|TRBV30
CAWSGLAGDTQYF
TGTGCCTGGTCGGGACTAGCGGGAGATACGCAGTATTTT
>-|TRBJ2-1|many|TRBV20-1
CSARVARTGTYNEQFF
TGCAGTGCTAGAGTAGCCCGCACAGGTACCTACAATGAGCAGTTCTTC
>TRBD2|TRBJ2-1|-|TRBV6-1
CASRLAGYNEQFF
TGTGCCAGCAGGCTAGCGGGTTACAATGAGCAGTTCTTC
>-|TRBJ2-1|few|TRBV7-8
CASSQSIGRGPGEQFF
TGTGCCAGCAGCCAATCTATTGGGCGGGGGCCGGGTGAGCAGTTCTTC
>-|TRBJ2-1|-|TRBV4-2
CASSQVTGKSYNEQFF
TGTGCCAGCAGCCAGGTCACAGGGAAATCCTACAATGAGCAGTTCTTC
>TRBD1|TRBJ2-3|many|TRBV7-2
CASSSHGTDSTDTQYF
TGTGCCAGCAGCTCACATGGGACAGATAGCACAGATACGCAGTATTTT
>TRBD1|TRBJ2-1|few|TRBV7-3
CASSLTPPGQGPYNEQFF
TGTGCCAGCAGCTTAACCCCTCCGGGACAGGGTCCCTACAATGAGCAGTTCTTC
>-|TRBJ2-1|many|TRBV7-2
CASSFDFMSSYNEQFF
TGTGCCAGCAGCTTTGACTTCATGAGCTCCTACAATGAGCAGTTCTTC
>TRBD2|TRBJ2-7|many|TRBV29-1
CSTSRGGAGDPYEQYF
TGCAGCACCTCTCGGGGTGGAGCGGGGGACCCCTACGAGCAGTACTTC
>TRBD2|TRBJ2-3|few|TRBV27
CASSFSGRTIIDTQYF
TGTGCCAGCAGTTTTAGCGGGAGGACGATCATAGATACGCAGTATTTT
>TRBD1|TRBJ2-2|many|TRBV9
CASSMGQGGTGELFF
TGTGCCAGCAGCATGGGACAGGGAGGCACCGGGGAGCTGTTTTTT
>-|TRBJ2-7|many|TRBV20-1
CSARDRESYEQYF
TGCAGTGCTAGGGACCGGGAGTCCTACGAGCAGTACTTC
>TRBD2|TRBJ2-3|few|TRBV20-1
CSARDSRGATDTQYF
TGCAGTGCTAGAGATTCGCGGGGGGCAACAGATACGCAGTATTTT
>TRBD2|TRBJ2-1|many|TRBV28
CASKPGLAGFNEQFF
TGTGCCAGCAAACCAGGACTAGCGGGATTCAATGAGCAGTTCTTC
>-|TRBJ2-5|few|TRBV7-8
CASSPGPYQETQYF
TGTGCCAGCAGCCCAGGACCGTACCAAGAGACCCAGTACTTC
>-|TRBJ1-3|once|TRBV10-3
CAISERLGGSSGNTIYF
TGTGCCATCAGTGAAAGGTTGGGCGGGAGCTCTGGAAACACCATATATTTT
>TRBD2|TRBJ2-7|-|TRBV7-8
CASSFSGGAHEQYF
TGTGCCAGCAGCTTTAGCGGGGGGGCTCACGAGCAGTACTTC
>-|TRBJ2-2|-|TRBV20-1
CSASIAASRTGELFF
TGCAGTGCTAGTATAGCGGCCTCGAGGACCGGGGAGCTGTTTTTT
>TRBD2|TRBJ2-1|few|TRBV29-1
CSVEGGLAGGTYNEQFF
TGCAGCGTTGAGGGGGGACTAGCGGGAGGAACCTACAATGAGCAGTTCTTC
>-|TRBJ1-1|-|TRBV5-6
CASSLARGWSTEAFF
TGTGCCAGCAGCTTGGCGAGGGGTTGGAGCACTGAAGCTTTCTTT
>-|TRBJ2-1|many|TRBV7-2
CASCEGGLPYNEQFF
TGTGCCAGTTGTGAGGGGGGACTACCCTACAATGAGCAGTTCTTC
>-|TRBJ2-5|-|TRBV20-1
CSARDVRNPGETQYF
TGCAGTGCTAGAGATGTTCGGAATCCTGGGGAGACCCAGTACTTC
>TRBD1|TRBJ2-3|few|TRBV20-1
CSSRQGATDTQYF
TGCAGTTCGAGACAGGGGGCAACAGATACGCAGTATTTT
>-|TRBJ1-2|few|TRBV20-1
CSARQITNYGYTF
TGCAGTGCTAGACAGATAACAAACTATGGCTACACCTTC